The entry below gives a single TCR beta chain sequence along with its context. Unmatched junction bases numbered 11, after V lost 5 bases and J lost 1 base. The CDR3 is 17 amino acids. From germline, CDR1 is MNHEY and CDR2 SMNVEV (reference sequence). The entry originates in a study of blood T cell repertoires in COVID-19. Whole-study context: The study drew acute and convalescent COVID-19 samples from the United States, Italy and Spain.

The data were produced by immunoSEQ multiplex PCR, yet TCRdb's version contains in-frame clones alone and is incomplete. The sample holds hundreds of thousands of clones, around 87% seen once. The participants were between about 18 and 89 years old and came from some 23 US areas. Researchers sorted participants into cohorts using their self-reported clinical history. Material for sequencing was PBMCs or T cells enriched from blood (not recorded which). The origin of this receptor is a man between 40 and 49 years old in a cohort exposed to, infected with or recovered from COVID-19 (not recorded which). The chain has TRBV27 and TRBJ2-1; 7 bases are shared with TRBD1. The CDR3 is CASSPKGTVLSYNEQFF. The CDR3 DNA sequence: TGTGCCAGCAGTCCCAAAGGGACAGTCCTATCCTACAATGAGCAGTTCTTC.